This record covers a single T cell receptor beta chain. The antigen is undetermined. This sample is part of a study of brain T cells in children with intractable seizures. The CDR3 contains 15 residues. Germline V gene lookup returns CDR1 SGHRS and CDR2 YFSETQ. V lost 0 bases and J 6 bases, leaving 12 bases between the germline ends. Study results and limitations: HCMV serostatus was not known, and viral specificity came from CDR3 similarity only.

Clones were sequenced by immunoSEQ multiplex PCR, and TCRdb holds only the in-frame ones, with some missing. The sample lists tens of thousands of clones, about 93% occurring once. Only cases whose brain tissue showed the highest T cell transcript signatures were sequenced. At least one anti-epileptic drug was given before surgery. This sequence joins TRBV5-1 and TRBJ2-2; D unresolved. The material was peripheral blood, obtained at surgery. The receptor was isolated from a boy under three years old with tuberous sclerosis and intractable seizures. The CDR3 bases are TGCGCCAGCAGCTTGGTCCGGAAGGGTGCCGGGGAGCTGTTTTTT. As protein: CASSLVRKGAGELFF.